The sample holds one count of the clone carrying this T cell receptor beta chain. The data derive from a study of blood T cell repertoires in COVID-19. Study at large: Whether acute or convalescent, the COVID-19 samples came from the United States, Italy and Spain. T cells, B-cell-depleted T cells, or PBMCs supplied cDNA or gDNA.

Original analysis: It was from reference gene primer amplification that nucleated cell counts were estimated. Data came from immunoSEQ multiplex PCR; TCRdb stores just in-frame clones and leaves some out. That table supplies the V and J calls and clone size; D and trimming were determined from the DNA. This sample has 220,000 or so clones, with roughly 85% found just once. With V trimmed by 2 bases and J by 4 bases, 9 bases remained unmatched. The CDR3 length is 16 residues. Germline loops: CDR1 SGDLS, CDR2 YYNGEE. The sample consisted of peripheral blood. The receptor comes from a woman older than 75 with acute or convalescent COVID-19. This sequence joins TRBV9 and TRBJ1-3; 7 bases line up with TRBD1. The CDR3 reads CASSVGQTVGGNTIYF. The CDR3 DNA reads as TGTGCCAGCAGCGTGGGACAGACCGTGGGGGGAAACACCATATATTTT.